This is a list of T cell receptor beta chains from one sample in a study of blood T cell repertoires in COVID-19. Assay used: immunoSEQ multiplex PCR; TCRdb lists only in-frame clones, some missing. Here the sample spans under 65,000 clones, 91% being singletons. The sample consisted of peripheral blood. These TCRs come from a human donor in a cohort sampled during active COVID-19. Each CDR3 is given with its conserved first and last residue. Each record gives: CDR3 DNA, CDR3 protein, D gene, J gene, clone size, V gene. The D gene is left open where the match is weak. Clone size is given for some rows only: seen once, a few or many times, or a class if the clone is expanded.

CDR3 DNA: TGTGCCAGCAGCTTCGATGGGACAAATCTCGCCTACGAGCAGTACTTC
CDR3 protein: CASSFDGTNLAYEQYF
D gene: -
J gene: TRBJ2-7
clone size: -
V gene: TRBV7-2

CDR3 DNA: TGTGCCAGCAGGGATACAGGGGCCAATTCACCCCTCCACTTT
CDR3 protein: CASRDTGANSPLHF
D gene: TRBD1
J gene: TRBJ1-6
clone size: -
V gene: TRBV28

CDR3 DNA: TGTGCCAGCAGTTACGGGGCGGGGACAGGGGGTTACGAGCAGTACTTC
CDR3 protein: CASSYGAGTGGYEQYF
D gene: TRBD1
J gene: TRBJ2-7
clone size: -
V gene: TRBV6-6

CDR3 DNA: TGTGCCAGCAGGGGGGACAGGGGTGGCAATCAGCCCCAGCATTTT
CDR3 protein: CASRGDRGGNQPQHF
D gene: TRBD1
J gene: TRBJ1-5
clone size: -
V gene: TRBV2

CDR3 DNA: TGTGCCGTTGCGGACTATCCCTACGAGCAGTACTTC
CDR3 protein: CAVADYPYEQYF
D gene: -
J gene: TRBJ2-7
clone size: -
V gene: TRBV2

CDR3 DNA: TGCGCCAGCAGCCCAGGGACAGGGGGCGAAGATGGCTACACCTTC
CDR3 protein: CASSPGTGGEDGYTF
D gene: TRBD1
J gene: TRBJ1-2
clone size: -
V gene: TRBV4-3

CDR3 DNA: TGTGCCAGCAGTCCCCCTGGCGGGGTGAGAAACACCATATATTTT
CDR3 protein: CASSPPGGVRNTIYF
D gene: -
J gene: TRBJ1-3
clone size: -
V gene: TRBV28

CDR3 DNA: TGTGCTAGTGGTTCCGAGGCTGGTTCACCCCTCCACTTT
CDR3 protein: CASGSEAGSPLHF
D gene: -
J gene: TRBJ1-6
clone size: -
V gene: TRBV12-5

CDR3 DNA: TGTGCCAGCAGGCCAGACAGATACAATGAGCAGTTCTTC
CDR3 protein: CASRPDRYNEQFF
D gene: -
J gene: TRBJ2-1
clone size: -
V gene: TRBV7-8

CDR3 DNA: TGTGCCAGCAGCTCCCCTTTTAGCGGGGGGCTGAAGGGTGAGCAGTTCTTC
CDR3 protein: CASSSPFSGGLKGEQFF
D gene: TRBD2
J gene: TRBJ2-1
clone size: -
V gene: TRBV7-2

CDR3 DNA: TGTGCCAGCAGCCCGCTAACCCACTCACGAAATGAGCAGTTCTTC
CDR3 protein: CASSPLTHSRNEQFF
D gene: -
J gene: TRBJ2-1
clone size: -
V gene: TRBV6-5

CDR3 DNA: TGTGCCACCAGCAGAGATATAGTAGATACGCAGTATTTT
CDR3 protein: CATSRDIVDTQYF
D gene: -
J gene: TRBJ2-3
clone size: -
V gene: TRBV15

CDR3 DNA: TGTGCCAGCAGCTTACGGGTCAGCTCTGGAAACACCATATATTTT
CDR3 protein: CASSLRVSSGNTIYF
D gene: -
J gene: TRBJ1-3
clone size: -
V gene: TRBV7-2

CDR3 DNA: TGCGCCAGCAGGGAGCAGGGGAGTCAAGAGACCCAGTACTTC
CDR3 protein: CASREQGSQETQYF
D gene: -
J gene: TRBJ2-5
clone size: -
V gene: TRBV5-1

CDR3 DNA: TGCGCCAGCAGCTCGACAGGGGCGGGCGGAAACACCATATATTTT
CDR3 protein: CASSSTGAGGNTIYF
D gene: TRBD1
J gene: TRBJ1-3
clone size: -
V gene: TRBV5-1

CDR3 DNA: TGTGCCATCAGGACAGGGGGCTATCGGGAGCAGTACTTC
CDR3 protein: CAIRTGGYREQYF
D gene: TRBD1
J gene: TRBJ2-7
clone size: -
V gene: TRBV10-3

CDR3 DNA: TGCGCCAGCAGCTTGCGGGGGGACACCGGGGAGCTGTTTTTT
CDR3 protein: CASSLRGDTGELFF
D gene: TRBD2
J gene: TRBJ2-2
clone size: -
V gene: TRBV5-1

CDR3 DNA: TGTGCCAGTAGTATCTTCGACTGGAACCAGCCAGATACGCAGTATTTT
CDR3 protein: CASSIFDWNQPDTQYF
D gene: -
J gene: TRBJ2-3
clone size: -
V gene: TRBV19

CDR3 DNA: TGTGCCAGCAGCTCCCTTACCGGGATTAACTATGGCTACACCTTC
CDR3 protein: CASSSLTGINYGYTF
D gene: -
J gene: TRBJ1-2
clone size: -
V gene: TRBV7-8

CDR3 DNA: TGCACCAGCAGCCAAGGGGGGCCCTACACAGATACGCAGTATTTT
CDR3 protein: CTSSQGGPYTDTQYF
D gene: -
J gene: TRBJ2-3
clone size: -
V gene: TRBV1

CDR3 DNA: TGTGCCAGCAGCTTCGCGAATGAGCAGTTCTTC
CDR3 protein: CASSFANEQFF
D gene: -
J gene: TRBJ2-1
clone size: medium-sized
V gene: TRBV7-9

CDR3 DNA: TGCGCCAGCATCCCAGTTGGGGTCAGGGGGGCAGAGACCCAGTACTTC
CDR3 protein: CASIPVGVRGAETQYF
D gene: -
J gene: TRBJ2-5
clone size: -
V gene: TRBV10-1

CDR3 DNA: TGTGCCAGCAGTGAACGGGACAGGGGGCCCTACGAGCAGTACTTC
CDR3 protein: CASSERDRGPYEQYF
D gene: TRBD1
J gene: TRBJ2-7
clone size: -
V gene: TRBV6-1

CDR3 DNA: TGTGCCAGCAGCCGAGCTCTGAACACTGAAGCTTTCTTT
CDR3 protein: CASSRALNTEAFF
D gene: -
J gene: TRBJ1-1
clone size: -
V gene: TRBV14

CDR3 DNA: TGTGCCAGCAGCCCGGGACAGGTATCCTACGAGCAGTACTTC
CDR3 protein: CASSPGQVSYEQYF
D gene: TRBD1
J gene: TRBJ2-7
clone size: -
V gene: TRBV6-5

CDR3 DNA: TGTGCCACCAGTGATACAGGGGGTGCTAACTATGGCTACACCTTC
CDR3 protein: CATSDTGGANYGYTF
D gene: TRBD1
J gene: TRBJ1-2
clone size: -
V gene: TRBV24-1

CDR3 DNA: TGTGCCAGTAGTATTTGGCATGGCTCCTACGAGCAGTACTTC
CDR3 protein: CASSIWHGSYEQYF
D gene: -
J gene: TRBJ2-7
clone size: -
V gene: TRBV19

CDR3 DNA: TGTGCCAGCAGTTTATTACAGGGCAGAGAGACCCAGTACTTC
CDR3 protein: CASSLLQGRETQYF
D gene: -
J gene: TRBJ2-5
clone size: -
V gene: TRBV27